Below are 21 T cell receptor beta chains sequenced from a single sample in a study of blood T cell repertoires in COVID-19. The data were produced by immunoSEQ multiplex PCR, yet TCRdb's version contains in-frame clones alone and is incomplete. The sample includes under 35,000 clones, about 85% of them seen just once. Sequencing used peripheral blood. These receptors all stem from a human donor in a cohort sampled during active COVID-19.

The chain links TRBV19 to TRBJ2-1; a possible D gene is TRBD1 (6 bases). The germline V gene encodes CDR1 LNHDA and CDR2 SQIVND (reference sequence). There are 18 residues in the CDR3. V lost 0 bases, J lost 3 bases, and 18 bases lay in between. This chain's CDR3 is CASSIDPTWGPLYNEQFF. For the CDR3, the DNA is TGTGCCAGTAGTATAGATCCTACCTGGGGGCCCCTCTACAATGAGCAGTTCTTC.

The chain is built from TRBV6-5 and TRBJ2-1; 8 nucleotides line up with TRBD1. CDR1 and CDR2 from the germline V gene are MNHEY and SVGAGI. The V and J ends lost 3 bases and 3 bases, in that order; junction bases with no gene match: 4. The CDR3 is 15 residues long. The chain's CDR3 is CASSYATGVYNEQFF. The CDR3 DNA follows: TGTGCCAGCAGTTATGCGACAGGGGTCTACAATGAGCAGTTCTTC.

V gene TRBV2 combines with J gene TRBJ1-1, with TRBD1 matching over 8 bases. V lost 8 bases and J lost 0; bases outside the gene matches: 5. Germline assignment: CDR1 SNHLY and CDR2 FYNNEI. This CDR3 comprises 14 residues. CDR3 loop: CASADRGLNTEAFF. Written as DNA, the CDR3 is TGTGCCAGCGCCGACAGGGGTTTGAACACTGAAGCTTTCTTT.

This chain links TRBV14 with TRBJ2-1; 16 positions match TRBD2. Germline V gives CDR1 SGHDN, CDR2 FVKESK. The CDR3 runs 21 residues. V gave up 2 bases and J gave up 7 bases; unmatched junction bases: 17. For the CDR3, the DNA is TGTGCCAGCAGCCAAATGGGACTAGCGGGAGGGCCATCCGTTTTCACGAATGAGCAGTTCTTC. This codes for CASSQMGLAGGPSVFTNEQFF.

V and J are TRBV18 and TRBJ2-2, with TRBD2 matching 8 bases. The CDR3 runs to 14 residues. Germline V gives CDR1 KGHSH, CDR2 LQKENI. With V trimmed by 10 bases and J by 2 bases, 6 bases remained unmatched. The CDR3 region has the DNA TGTGCCACCCCCGGGGGGGGCAACACCGGGGAGCTGTTTTTT. Translating it yields CATPGGGNTGELFF.

The chain joins TRBV14 to TRBJ1-1; possible D gene TRBD1, 6 bases. CDR1 SGHDN and CDR2 FVKESK come from the germline V gene. The CDR3 length is 15 residues. With 4 bases removed from V and 5 bases from J, the gap between germline ends came to 17 bases. In DNA, the CDR3 is TGTGCCAGCAGCCTCCTTAGAGGGGGTTATACTGAAGCTTTCTTT. Residues: CASSLLRGGYTEAFF.

This clone has just one count. The chain couples TRBV7-9 to TRBJ2-7; TRBD1 might be the D (6 bases). The germline V and J ends were trimmed by 5 bases and 0 bases, with 11 bases remaining between them. Germline CDR1 SEHNR, CDR2 FQNEAQ (reference sequence). The CDR3 has 14 amino acids. The CDR3 region is CASSPWDTSYEQYF. CDR3 coding DNA: TGTGCCAGCAGCCCATGGGACACCTCCTACGAGCAGTACTTC. Filled out from reference TRBV7-9 and TRBJ2-7, the complete variable domain reads DTGVSQNPRHKITKRGQNVTFRCDPISEHNRLYWYRQTLGQGPEFLTYFQNEAQLEKSRLLSDRFSAERPKGSFSTLEIQRTEQGDSAMYLCASSPWDTSYEQYFGPGTRLTVT.

The chain carries TRBV28 and TRBJ2-7; 10 nucleotides match TRBD2. The germline V gene encodes CDR1 MDHEN and CDR2 SYDVKM. This CDR3 has 18 residues. The J segment lost 3 bases and the V segment lost 5 bases, leaving 16 bases of the junction unmatched. The CDR3 protein is CASSPRTSGAGGFYEQYF. The CDR3 bases are TGTGCCAGCAGTCCCCGGACTAGCGGCGCGGGAGGGTTCTACGAGCAGTACTTC.

This rearrangement joins TRBV21-1 to TRBJ2-5; the table's D call, TRBD1, was not checked against the DNA. TRBV21-1 constitutes a pseudogene. The CDR3 has 16 amino acids. CDR3: CASSATPGHLKETQYF. Here the CDR3 DNA reads TGTGCCAGCAGCGCCACTCCGGGACATCTAAAAGAGACCCAGTACTTC.

This sequence joins TRBV28 and TRBJ1-5; TRBD1 matches 9 bases. There are 16 residues in the CDR3. CDR1 MDHEN and CDR2 SYDVKM come from the germline V gene. J was trimmed by 4 bases and V by 2 bases; bases with no gene match: 6. The CDR3 DNA is TGTGCCAGCAGTTTAATACAGGGGGCTAGGAATCAGCCCCAGCATTTT. Its protein product is CASSLIQGARNQPQHF.

This chain joins TRBV19 and TRBJ1-1, with 7 bases that match TRBD1. This CDR3 comprises 14 residues. Germline-derived CDR1 and CDR2 are LNHDA and SQIVND (reference sequence). The ends lost 10 bases at V and 0 bases at J; junction bases unmatched: 8. The CDR3 DNA reads TGTGCCACCACGGTACAGGGGTTGAACACTGAAGCTTTCTTT. Translated, it gives CATTVQGLNTEAFF.

This chain joins TRBV27 and TRBJ2-3; 15 nucleotides line up with TRBD2. CDR1 MNHEY and CDR2 SMNVEV come from the germline V gene (reference sequence). The V gene end was trimmed by 5 bases and the J gene end by 6 bases; junction bases not matched to a gene: 3. The CDR3 runs to 15 residues. The CDR3 reads CASSLGLAGGDTQYF. The CDR3 bases are TGTGCCAGCAGTCTCGGACTAGCGGGAGGGGATACGCAGTATTTT.

CDR3 residues: CASSLRADSSYEQYF. In DNA, the CDR3 is TGCGCCAGCAGCTTGAGGGCAGACAGCTCCTACGAGCAGTACTTC. The rearrangement links TRBV5-1 to TRBJ2-7; D might be TRBD1 (5 bases). V was clipped by 1 base and J by 0 bases, with 11 bases between them. The CDR3 sequence is 15 residues long. The germline V gene has CDR1 SGHRS and CDR2 YFSETQ.

J is TRBJ2-7 and V is TRBV5-1, with 8 bases identical to TRBD1. Germline V gives CDR1 SGHRS, CDR2 YFSETQ. The V and J ends lost 3 bases and 3 bases, in that order; junction bases with no gene match: 8. The CDR3 sequence is 15 residues long. Written as DNA, the CDR3 is TGCGCCAGCAGCTCCTACACAGGGGGTATCTACGAGCAGTACTTC. Translated, it gives CASSSYTGGIYEQYF.

This clone was observed once. This chain links TRBV5-1 with TRBJ1-2; perhaps TRBD1 as D (6 bases). The germline V gene encodes CDR1 SGHRS and CDR2 YFSETQ. The CDR3 is 14 amino acids. V lost 0 bases, J lost 4 bases, and 10 bases lay in between. CDR3 DNA: TGCGCCAGCAGCTTGGGGGACACCTTCTATGGCTACACCTTC. Residues: CASSLGDTFYGYTF.

This chain uses TRBV6-2 or TRBV6-3 with TRBJ1-2, with 8 bases identical to TRBD1. In germline, CDR1 is MNHEY, CDR2 SVGEGT. The CDR3 extends over 12 amino acids. V shed 6 bases and J 7 bases; nucleotides not matched to a gene: 4. CDR3 sequence (DNA): TGTGCCAGCAGCCAGGGGGCAGGTGGCTACACCTTC. It encodes CASSQGAGGYTF.

This clone was seen only once. The chain links TRBV9 to TRBJ1-1; TRBD1 matches at 7 bases. Unmatched junction bases numbered 14, after V lost 5 bases and J lost 4 bases. The CDR3 has 16 residues. Germline assignment: CDR1 SGDLS and CDR2 YYNGEE. The CDR3 region has the DNA TGTGCCAGCAGTCCCGCGCCGGGGACAGCAAGCACTGAAGCTTTCTTT. Protein: CASSPAPGTASTEAFF.

This chain links TRBV18 with TRBJ2-5, with D perhaps TRBD1 (6 bases). CDR1 and CDR2 from the germline V gene are KGHSH and LQKENI. V lost 2 bases and J lost 1, with 11 bases in between. The CDR3 totals 15 residues. The CDR3 sequence: CASSPWGPSQETQYF. The CDR3 DNA reads TGTGCCAGCTCACCATGGGGGCCCTCCCAAGAGACCCAGTACTTC.

DNA for the CDR3: TGTGCCAGCAGCTCTTGGGTCGGACAGGCGGCTAGGGATGAGCAGTTCTTC. Translating gives CASSSWVGQAARDEQFF. The chain links TRBV7-2 to TRBJ2-1, with 7 bases lining up with TRBD1. Per germline, CDR1 SGHTA and CDR2 FQGNSA. This CDR3 has 17 residues. J lost 8 bases, V lost 4 bases, and 17 bases had no gene match.

This clone has more than one count but fewer than ten. The V and J genes are TRBV7-6 and TRBJ1-2; D is undetermined. The CDR3 extends over 13 amino acids. V lost 5 bases and J lost 4, with 11 bases in between. Germline V lookup: CDR1 SGHVS, CDR2 FNYEAQ. The CDR3, as DNA: TGTGCCAGCAGCGCCTCCCCGGGCTATGGCTACACCTTC. Its translation is CASSASPGYGYTF.

This clone was detected only once. V usage is TRBV30 and J usage is TRBJ2-7; tentatively, D is TRBD2 (6 bases). The germline V and J ends were trimmed by 0 bases and 2 bases, with 11 bases remaining between them. This CDR3 region has 14 residues. CDR1 is GTSNPN and CDR2 is SVGIG in the germline V gene (reference sequence). The CDR3 region has the DNA TGTGCCTGGAGTGTAGGTAGCGGTCCCTACGAGCAGTACTTC. Encoded protein: CAWSVGSGPYEQYF.